These 32 T cell receptor beta chains share one sample of origin, sequenced in a study of blood T cell repertoires in COVID-19 (dated by TCRdb to about 2020). Preparation of the library involved the immunoSEQ multiplex PCR assay. As stored in TCRdb, this immuneACCESS dataset retains in-frame rearrangements with V and J assigned. A fraction of the clones does not appear; measured against another copy, unresolved V genes explain less than half of the discrepancy, and the remainder lacks a known reason. This sample lists tens of thousands of clones; around 85% were detected once. The ten largest clones take up around 39% of the sample. What was sequenced was peripheral blood. These receptors were obtained from an elderly man with acute or convalescent COVID-19.

The chain has TRBV14 and TRBJ1-5, with TRBD1 matching over 7 bases. The V segment lost 4 bases and the J segment 2 bases; nucleotides outside the gene matches: 5. Germline V CDR1 and CDR2: SGHDN, FVKESK. The CDR3 consists of 15 residues. This CDR3 is CASSRDREGNQPQHF. CDR3 DNA sequence: TGTGCCAGCAGCCGTGACAGGGAGGGCAATCAGCCCCAGCATTTT.

The chain links TRBV9 to TRBJ2-3, with TRBD2 identical over 8 bases. The CDR3 sequence is 19 residues long. J was trimmed by 0 bases and V by 4 bases; bases with no gene match: 16. Germline CDR1 and CDR2: SGDLS and YYNGEE. CDR3 sequence: CASSPRLAGGGPSTDTQYF. The CDR3 bases are TGTGCCAGCAGCCCGCGTTTGGCGGGAGGAGGGCCTAGCACAGATACGCAGTATTTT.

This chain joins TRBV5-8 and TRBJ2-1; 9 bases align to TRBD1. Looked up from germline, CDR1 is SGHTS and CDR2 is YDEGEE. V lost 1 base and J lost 6; bases outside the gene matches: 8. The CDR3 totals 16 residues. The CDR3 coding sequence is TGTGCCAGCAGCTTGCCCCCGGGACAGGGCTCCAATGAGCAGTTCTTC. It is translated as CASSLPPGQGSNEQFF.

V gene TRBV30 combines with J gene TRBJ1-1; D is possibly TRBD1 (5 bases). V lost 4 bases and J 4 bases, leaving 16 bases between the germline ends. Germline-derived CDR1 and CDR2 are GTSNPN and SVGIG (reference sequence). The CDR3 totals 14 residues. The chain's CDR3 is CAWKSPGGSTEAFF. The CDR3 region has the DNA TGTGCCTGGAAATCCCCGGGGGGTAGCACTGAAGCTTTCTTT.

The rearrangement joins TRBV9 to TRBJ1-3, with unresolved D. This CDR3 has 15 amino acids. Between the trimmed V and J ends, which lost 2 bases and 0 bases, there was a span of 9 bases. The germline CDR1 and CDR2 sequences are SGDLS and YYNGEE. Written as DNA, the CDR3 is TGTGCCAGCAGCGTCGCTAAAGCCTCTGGAAACACCATATATTTT. It translates to CASSVAKASGNTIYF.

The V call is TRBV28, the J call TRBJ1-3; D gene ambiguous. Germline V CDR1 and CDR2: MDHEN, SYDVKM. The CDR3 loop spans 14 amino acids. V lost 5 bases to trimming and J lost 2 bases, with 10 bases between them. For the CDR3, the DNA is TGTGCCAGCAGTGCGGGAATAGCTGGAAACACCATATATTTT. Protein sequence: CASSAGIAGNTIYF. Using reference TRBV28 and TRBJ1-3 for the parts outside the CDR3, the full variable domain is DVKVTQSSRYLVKRTGEKVFLECVQDMDHENMFWYRQDPGLGLRLIYFSYDVKMKEKGDIPEGYSVSREKKERFSLILESASTNQTSMYLCASSAGIAGNTIYFGEGSWLTVV.

The V and J genes are TRBV9 and TRBJ2-1, with TRBD2 identical over 7 bases. This CDR3 contains 15 residues. The V and J ends lost 3 bases and 0 bases, in that order; junction bases with no gene match: 3. Looked up from germline, CDR1 is SGDLS and CDR2 is YYNGEE. CDR3 loop: CASSAASGSYNEQFF. Here the CDR3 DNA reads TGTGCCAGCAGCGCTGCTAGCGGCTCCTACAATGAGCAGTTCTTC.

The chain links TRBV9 to TRBJ1-1; D unresolved. The CDR3 extends over 14 amino acids. Germline-derived CDR1 and CDR2 are SGDLS and YYNGEE. V lost 4 bases and J lost 0, with 10 bases in between. The CDR3 sequence: CASSQTAMNTEAFF. In DNA, the CDR3 is TGTGCCAGCAGCCAAACAGCTATGAACACTGAAGCTTTCTTT.

This chain uses TRBV25-1 with TRBJ1-6, with D possibly matching TRBD1 (6 bases). The CDR3 is 13 residues long. The germline V and J ends were trimmed by 8 bases and 8 bases, with 13 bases remaining between them. Germline CDR1 is MGHDK and CDR2 is SYGVNS. DNA for the CDR3: TGTGCCAGCGGGGATGGGACACATTCACCCCTCCACTTT. Translating gives CASGDGTHSPLHF.

The J gene is TRBJ1-4, the V gene TRBV27, with 7 positions matching TRBD1. Germline trimming cut 5 bases from V and 6 bases from J; bases unmatched to any gene: 12. Germline values: CDR1 MNHEY, CDR2 SMNVEV (reference sequence). CDR3 length equals 16 residues. CDR3 coding DNA: TGTGCCAGCAGTCACTACGTCGGGACAGCGGATGAAAAACTGTTTTTT. Translating gives CASSHYVGTADEKLFF.

This clone was seen once. The genes are TRBV7-2 and TRBJ1-3; 9 bases fit TRBD1. CDR1 and CDR2 (germline): SGHTA, FQGNSA. V shed 5 bases, J shed 4 bases, and the junction held 6 bases outside the gene matches. The CDR3 length is 15 residues. The CDR3 nucleotides read TGTGCCAGCAGCCCACAGGGGGCATCCGGAAACACCATATATTTT. Encoded protein: CASSPQGASGNTIYF.

The chain combines TRBV15 with TRBJ1-4; D might be TRBD1 (5 bases). CDR3 length equals 15 residues. Trimming cost V 0 bases and J 8 bases, with 13 bases left between them. Germline-derived CDR1 and CDR2 are LNHNV and YYDKDF (reference sequence). CDR3 DNA sequence: TGTGCCACCAGCAGAGATGGGCAGGGTGGGGAAAAACTGTTTTTT. As protein: CATSRDGQGGEKLFF.

The CDR3 sequence is CASSPPGHGWGFSGNTIYF. The CDR3 region has the DNA TGTGCCAGCAGCCCTCCGGGACATGGTTGGGGTTTCTCTGGAAACACCATATATTTT. The chain uses TRBV21-1 and TRBJ1-3; the listed D gene, TRBD1, was not tested against the DNA. TRBV21-1 is noted as a pseudogene. The CDR3 totals 19 residues.

The CDR3 nucleotides read TGTGCCACTAGCGGGGCCCAAGAGACCCAGTACTTC. Translation: CATSGAQETQYF. The chain links TRBV10-3 to TRBJ2-5; 9 bases align to TRBD2. The length of the CDR3 is 12 residues. The V gene end was trimmed by 10 bases and the J gene end by 1 base; junction bases not matched to a gene: 1. The V gene's germline CDR1 is ENHRY and CDR2 SYGVKD.

This chain uses TRBV2 with TRBJ2-3; a possible D gene is TRBD2 (6 bases). V gave up 6 bases and J gave up 1 base, with 20 bases separating them. The CDR3 has 17 residues. The germline V gene has CDR1 SNHLY and CDR2 FYNNEI. The CDR3 region is CASRGDWGVSGTDTQYF. As DNA, the CDR3 is TGTGCCAGCAGAGGGGATTGGGGGGTTAGTGGCACAGATACGCAGTATTTT.

The chain has TRBV2 and TRBJ1-1; tentative D call: TRBD1 (6 bases). V was shortened by 5 bases and J by 6 bases, with 10 bases between the two germline ends. From germline, CDR1 is SNHLY and CDR2 FYNNEI. The CDR3 contains 12 residues. The CDR3 region has the DNA TGTGCCAGCAGTCAACAGGGCGCTGAAGCTTTCTTT. This gives the protein CASSQQGAEAFF. Full variable domain (missing parts from reference TRBV2 and TRBJ1-1): EPEVTQTPSHQVTQMGQEVILRCVPISNHLYFYWYRQILGQKVEFLVSFYNNEISEKSEIFDDQFSVERPDGSNFTLKIRSTKLEDSAMYFCASSQQGAEAFFGQGTRLTVV.

This clone showed up just a few times. The chain uses TRBV3-1 (or the pseudogene TRBV3-2) and TRBJ1-4; 8 bases line up with TRBD1. CDR3 length: 15 residues. The junction had 10 bases not matched to a gene; V was cut back by 8 bases and J by 5 bases. CDR1 LGHDT and CDR2 YNNKEL come from the germline V gene (reference sequence). Here the CDR3 reads CASGVPGQVNEKLFF. The CDR3 nucleotides are TGTGCCAGCGGTGTACCGGGACAGGTCAATGAAAAACTGTTTTTT.

This clone was seen once. The chain joins TRBV7-3 to TRBJ2-7; D remains ambiguous. Between the trimmed V and J ends, which lost 7 bases and 3 bases, there was a span of 13 bases. CDR3 length: 13 amino acids. CDR1 and CDR2 from the germline V gene are SGHTA and FQGTGA. The CDR3 protein is CASTKNPGYEQYF. As DNA, the CDR3 is TGTGCCAGCACCAAAAACCCGGGCTACGAGCAGTACTTC.

The chain uses TRBV5-1 and TRBJ2-3; 11 bases agree with TRBD1. Germline V gene sequence: CDR1 SGHRS, CDR2 YFSETQ. V lost 4 bases to trimming and J lost 3 bases; unmatched junction nucleotides: 4. The CDR3 is made up of 15 amino acids. As DNA, the CDR3 is TGCGCCAGCAGCCGGACAGGGGGCGCGACAGATACGCAGTATTTT. This translates into CASSRTGGATDTQYF.

The genes are TRBV24-1 and TRBJ2-3; D might be TRBD1 (6 bases). Trimming took off 5 bases at V and 3 bases at J, with 17 bases between the two ends. Germline lookup yields CDR1 KGHDR and CDR2 SFDVKD. CDR3 size: 16 residues. As DNA, the CDR3 is TGTGCCACCAGTGGGAGAGCGAGAGGGACAACAGATACGCAGTATTTT. Its protein product is CATSGRARGTTDTQYF.

This clone was found a few times. V is TRBV6-5 and J is TRBJ2-2; D is uncertain. Trimming removed 5 bases from V and 5 bases from J, with 9 bases in between. The CDR3 consists of 13 residues. Germline values: CDR1 MNHEY, CDR2 SVGAGI. CDR3 coding DNA: TGTGCCAGCAGTCTTGACGGGACCGGGGAGCTGTTTTTT. Translated: CASSLDGTGELFF.

The V call is TRBV5-6, the J call TRBJ2-5; 7 nucleotides match TRBD1. This CDR3 is 14 amino acids long. Germline CDR1 SGHDT, CDR2 YYEEEE. V shed 4 bases, J shed 3 bases, and the junction held 6 bases outside the gene matches. Written as DNA, the CDR3 is TGTGCCAGCAGCCTACCCGGGACAGAAGAGACCCAGTACTTC. It yields the protein CASSLPGTEETQYF.

This clone was counted a single time. This chain joins TRBV6-5 and TRBJ1-4; D possibly corresponds to TRBD1 (6 bases). With 0 bases removed from V and 8 bases from J, the gap between germline ends came to 13 bases. The germline V gene encodes CDR1 MNHEY and CDR2 SVGAGI. The CDR3 sequence is 15 residues long. CDR3 in DNA: TGTGCCAGCAGTTACTCGAAGGGGGAGGGGGAAAAACTGTTTTTT. It yields the protein CASSYSKGEGEKLFF.

As regards this clone: Distinct nucleotide sequences in the sample also encode this CDR3. The chain recombines TRBV19 with TRBJ1-2, with TRBD1 matching over 7 bases. V lost 3 bases to trimming and J lost 8 bases; unmatched junction nucleotides: 3. This CDR3 region has 12 residues. Per germline, CDR1 LNHDA and CDR2 SQIVND (reference sequence). This chain's CDR3 is CASSMTGYGYTF. The CDR3 DNA reads as TGTGCCAGTAGTATGACAGGGTACGGCTACACCTTC.

This clone has only a few counts. The chain recombines TRBV4-3 with TRBJ1-6; D uncertain. CDR3 length: 15 amino acids. Germline V gene lookup returns CDR1 LGHNA and CDR2 YSLEER. V was pared by 2 bases and J by 10 bases, with 15 bases between. The DNA of the CDR3 is TGCGCCAGCAGCCAAAATGGAAACGGGGTCTCACCCCTCCACTTT. This gives the protein CASSQNGNGVSPLHF.

The chain combines TRBV7-9 with TRBJ2-5; 9 bases align to TRBD2. The V segment lost 5 bases and the J segment 5 bases; nucleotides outside the gene matches: 12. Germline V gene sequence: CDR1 SEHNR, CDR2 FQNEAQ (reference sequence). This CDR3 contains 16 residues. The CDR3 DNA reads TGTGCCAGCAGCCTTGATTTAGCGGGAGTAGGTGAGACCCAGTACTTC. Translated, it gives CASSLDLAGVGETQYF.

The chain combines TRBV19 with TRBJ2-1; 8 bases are a match to TRBD1. CDR3 length equals 14 residues. Trimming took 4 bases from V and 6 from J; bases not matched to a gene: 5. The germline gives CDR1 LNHDA, CDR2 SQIVND (reference sequence). The CDR3 sequence: CASSNAGGINEQFF. CDR3 sequence (DNA): TGTGCCAGTAGTAATGCAGGGGGCATCAATGAGCAGTTCTTC.

The chain uses TRBV7-8 and TRBJ2-5; D uncertain. CDR1 is SGHVS, CDR2 FQNEAQ, per germline. The germline V and J ends were trimmed by 1 base and 4 bases, with 7 bases remaining between them. This CDR3 comprises 13 residues. The CDR3 region is CASSLGLRETQYF. The DNA of the CDR3 is TGTGCCAGCAGCTTAGGTCTACGAGAGACCCAGTACTTC.

J is TRBJ2-1 and V is TRBV4-3; TRBD2 matches 8 bases. The CDR3 loop spans 16 amino acids. The trim removed 0 bases at V and 3 bases at J, leaving 4 bases unmatched. Germline lookup yields CDR1 LGHNA and CDR2 YSLEER. The DNA for the CDR3 is TGCGCCAGCAGCCAAGAAAGTGGGACTAGCTACAATGAGCAGTTCTTC. As protein: CASSQESGTSYNEQFF.

The rearrangement joins TRBV7-9 to TRBJ1-5, with 9 bases aligning to TRBD1. With V trimmed by 1 base and J by 5 bases, 9 bases remained unmatched. Looked up from germline, CDR1 is SEHNR and CDR2 is FQNEAQ (reference sequence). CDR3 length: 17 amino acids. The CDR3 DNA sequence: TGTGCCAGCAGCTTAGTATCGGGACAGGGAAAGGATCAGCCCCAGCATTTT. Its protein is CASSLVSGQGKDQPQHF.

This clone appeared a few times. The chain recombines TRBV19 with TRBJ1-1; D gene ambiguous. Trimming removed 2 bases at V and 11 bases at J, with 21 bases between. Germline assignment: CDR1 LNHDA and CDR2 SQIVND (reference sequence). CDR3 length: 15 amino acids. The CDR3 DNA follows: TGTGCCAGTAGTATATCGCGTCAGGCCAGAGTAAGGGCTTTCTTT. Translating gives CASSISRQARVRAFF.

This CDR3 is CASCRDTLSGNTIYF. The CDR3 DNA is TGTGCCAGTTGCCGGGACACCCTCTCTGGAAACACCATATATTTT. The chain is built from TRBV19 and TRBJ1-3; TRBD1 might be the D (6 bases). Trimming shortened V by 8 bases and J by 0 bases, and 14 bases separated the two germline ends. CDR1 LNHDA and CDR2 SQIVND come from the germline V gene (reference sequence). This CDR3 region has 15 residues.